This T cell receptor beta chain appears in the sequencing data of a study of T cell responses to AZD1222 COVID-19 vaccine. Whole-study results and caveats: No day 14 peak samples; only post-peak repertoires were characterized. Seropositivity was recorded at baseline in only six AZD1222 recipients. A rise in Spike-specific TCR breadth and depth followed two AZD1222 doses. Unmutated variant regions reportedly attract nearly half of all spike-specific TCRs.

Here immunoSEQ multiplex PCR was the method, and the copy in TCRdb shows in-frame clones only, minus some. In the table there are around 76,000 clones, roughly 84% of which are singletons. The CDR3 sequence is 16 residues long. V was cut by 8 bases and J by 2 bases, with 21 bases left in between. CDR1 and CDR2 from the germline V gene are MDHEN and SYDVKM. Comments on this clone: Its cognate antigen is unknown.

This receptor was identified in an adult in good health. The chain joins TRBV28 to TRBJ2-5; no firm D call. Sequenced material: peripheral blood, taken on day 0 of AZD1222 vaccination. CDR3 DNA: TGTGCCAGCCATAGGAGAGCTCGTGGGCGTCAAGAGACCCAGTACTTC. Amino acids: CASHRRARGRQETQYF.